A selection of T cell receptor beta chains follows, all from one sample in a study of T cell repertoires in cytomegalovirus infection. What these receptors recognize is not known. Each CDR3 protein is one row after TCRdb ran MiXCR on the reads. The table records 160,000 or so distinct CDR3 sequences, roughly 21% of them present only once. The starting material was CD8+ T cells from cultured PBMCs, obtained from culture after CMV antigen stimulation. Every receptor here comes from a human donor in good health (CMV status not recorded). Some clones in this sample may be carry-over from other donors' samples. CDR3s include the opening cysteine and the closing phenylalanine or tryptophan. D genes are given only for firm matches. Some rows mark clone size as missing; the rest say once, few, many or name a class of expanded clone.

few TRBJ1-1 TRBV7-2 TRBD1 TGTGCCAGCAGCTGGGACAGGCTGAACACTGAAGCTTTCTTT CASSWDRLNTEAFF
- TRBJ2-7 TRBV7-2 - TGTGCCAGCAGCCCCTCAGGGGAACAATACGAGCAGTACTTC CASSPSGEQYEQYF
- TRBJ1-5 TRBV7-9 - TGTGCCAGCAGCTTACCGTTCAGCAATCAGCCCCAGCATTTT CASSLPFSNQPQHF
few TRBJ1-1 TRBV4-3 - TGCGCCAGCACGAAGGGGCCGAACACTGAAGCTTTCTTT CASTKGPNTEAFF
- TRBJ1-1 TRBV9 - TGTGCCAGCAGCGCAGGGAGCGTCACTGAAGCTTTCTTT CASSAGSVTEAFF
few TRBJ2-7 TRBV7-2 TRBD1 TGTGCCAGCAGTCGAGGGGGCGCGGCTAGCTACGAGCAGTACTTC CASSRGGAASYEQYF
- TRBJ1-1 TRBV27 TRBD1 TGTGCCAGCAGGAAAACAGGGGCGGACACTGAAGCTTTCTTT CASRKTGADTEAFF
- TRBJ1-1 TRBV7-3 - TGTGCCAGCAGCTTAACGACAGGCGTCAACACTGAAGCTTTCTTT CASSLTTGVNTEAFF
- TRBJ1-1 TRBV6-5 TRBD1 TGTGCCAGCAGTTACTCGAGGCAGGGGGGGACCGAAGCTTTCTTT CASSYSRQGGTEAFF
few TRBJ1-2 TRBV4-1 - TGCGCCAGCAGCCAAGCGCCGGCCGGGGACGGCGATGGCTACACCTTC CASSQAPAGDGDGYTF
- TRBJ2-3 TRBV7-6 - TGTGCCAGCAGCTTGAACGGAGGGGCAGATACGCAGTATTTT CASSLNGGADTQYF
- TRBJ1-1 TRBV28 TRBD1 TGTGCCAGCAGTTTAGAGGGGGCGTGGACTGAAGCTTTCTTT CASSLEGAWTEAFF
once TRBJ1-3 TRBV6-6 - TGTGACAGCAGATCGGGAGGGTCTCCGAACACCATATATTTT CDSRSGGSPNTIYF
few TRBJ1-5 TRBV12-3/TRBV12-4 - TGTGCCAGCAGTTTAACGCTACTGGGGGGTAGCAATCAGCCCCAGCATTTT CASSLTLLGGSNQPQHF
few TRBJ2-7 TRBV10-3 - TGTGCCATCAGTGATACCTACGAGCAGTACTTC CAISDTYEQYF
few TRBJ1-1 TRBV7-9 TRBD1 TGTGCCAGCAGCTTGAAGACAGGGGTCTTCACTGAAGCTTTCTTT CASSLKTGVFTEAFF
few TRBJ2-5 TRBV12-3/TRBV12-4 TRBD2 TGTGCCAGCATCCCCCCGGGGGGGGATGAGACCCAGTACTTC CASIPPGGDETQYF
- TRBJ2-1 TRBV7-2 TRBD1 TGTGCCAGCAGCTTAGACAGGGGTTACAATGAGCAGTTCTTC CASSLDRGYNEQFF
- TRBJ1-1 TRBV20-1 - TGCAGTGCTTCAAACGTGGGCACTGAAGCTTTCTTT CSASNVGTEAFF
- TRBJ2-2 TRBV6-5 - TGTGCCAGCAATTACGAGGGGCCCGGGGAGCTGTTTTTT CASNYEGPGELFF
- TRBJ2-5 TRBV4-1 - TGCGCCAGCAGCCTAAAAGAGGGATCCGAGACCCAGTACTTC CASSLKEGSETQYF
few TRBJ2-5 TRBV7-2 TRBD1 TGTGCCAGCAGCTTAAACCGGGACAGGTATCTGAGAGAGACCCAGTACTTC CASSLNRDRYLRETQYF